In this sample, the clone carrying this T cell receptor beta chain turned up a few times. The sample is drawn from a study of blood T cell repertoires in COVID-19. Study in general: Acute and convalescent COVID-19 specimens originated in the United States, Italy and Spain. Nucleic acid was either cDNA or gDNA, and it came from T cells, B-cell-depleted T cells, or PBMCs.

Per the original data handling: Researchers report that nucleated cell counts were estimated from reference gene primer amplification. Here immunoSEQ multiplex PCR was the method, and the copy in TCRdb shows in-frame clones only, minus some. Clone size and the V and J calls come from that table; the DNA yielded D and trimming. Of tens of thousands of clones in the sample, more than 90% were seen once. Germline CDR1 reads SGHTA; CDR2 reads FQGNSA. Trimming cost V 5 bases and J 11 bases, with 15 bases left between them. CDR3 length: 12 residues. This TCR derives from a man aged 55 to 70 with acute or convalescent COVID-19. Sample: peripheral blood. J is TRBJ1-1 and V is TRBV7-2, with D possibly TRBD1 on 5 matching bases. CDR3 amino acids: CASSPPGERAFF. As DNA, the CDR3 is TGTGCCAGCAGCCCCCCGGGGGAACGGGCTTTCTTT.